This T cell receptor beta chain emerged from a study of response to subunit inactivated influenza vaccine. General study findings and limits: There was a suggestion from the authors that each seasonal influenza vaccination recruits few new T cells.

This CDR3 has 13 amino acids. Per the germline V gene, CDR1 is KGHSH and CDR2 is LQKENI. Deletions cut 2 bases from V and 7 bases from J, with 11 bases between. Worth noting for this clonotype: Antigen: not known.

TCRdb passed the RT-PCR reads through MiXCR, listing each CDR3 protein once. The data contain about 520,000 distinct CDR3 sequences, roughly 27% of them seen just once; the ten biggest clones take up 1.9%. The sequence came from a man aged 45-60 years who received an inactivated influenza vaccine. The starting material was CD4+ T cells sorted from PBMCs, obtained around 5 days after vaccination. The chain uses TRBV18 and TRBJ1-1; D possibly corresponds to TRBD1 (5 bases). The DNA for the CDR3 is TGTGCCAGCTCACCAACCAGGGAGGGTGAAGCTTTCTTT. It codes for CASSPTREGEAFF.